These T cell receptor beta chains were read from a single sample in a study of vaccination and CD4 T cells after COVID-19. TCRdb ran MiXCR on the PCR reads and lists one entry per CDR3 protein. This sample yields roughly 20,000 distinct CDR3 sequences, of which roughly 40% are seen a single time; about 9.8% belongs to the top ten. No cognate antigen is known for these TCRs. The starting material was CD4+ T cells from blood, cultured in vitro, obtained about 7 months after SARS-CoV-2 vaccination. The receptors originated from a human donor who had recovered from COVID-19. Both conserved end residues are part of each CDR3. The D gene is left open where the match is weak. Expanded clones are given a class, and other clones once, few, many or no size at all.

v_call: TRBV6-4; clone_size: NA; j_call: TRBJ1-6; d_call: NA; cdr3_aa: CASSDRRQVSLTLHF; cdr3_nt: TGTGCCAGCAGTGACAGGAGACAGGTGAGTTTAACCCTCCACTTT
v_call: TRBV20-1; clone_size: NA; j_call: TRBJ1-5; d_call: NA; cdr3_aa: CSAGAPGGNQPQHF; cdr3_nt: TGCAGTGCTGGGGCCCCGGGGGGCAATCAGCCCCAGCATTTT
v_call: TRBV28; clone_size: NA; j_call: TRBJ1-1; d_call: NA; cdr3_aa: CASSFMGRESTEAFF; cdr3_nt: TGTGCCAGCAGTTTTATGGGCAGGGAAAGCACTGAAGCTTTCTTT
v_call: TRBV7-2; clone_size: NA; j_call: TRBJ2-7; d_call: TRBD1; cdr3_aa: CASSRRGLNGEQYF; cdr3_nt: TGTGCCAGCAGCCGCAGGGGGCTAAATGGCGAGCAGTACTTC
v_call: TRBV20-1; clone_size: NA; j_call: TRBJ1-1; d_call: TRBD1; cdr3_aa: CSAKRGQLNTEAFF; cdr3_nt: TGCAGTGCCAAACGGGGACAGCTGAACACTGAAGCTTTCTTT
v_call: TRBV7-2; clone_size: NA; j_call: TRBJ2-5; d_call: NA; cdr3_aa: CASSLQRTGRTQYF; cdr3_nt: TGTGCCAGCAGTTTACAACGGACGGGGAGGACCCAGTACTTC
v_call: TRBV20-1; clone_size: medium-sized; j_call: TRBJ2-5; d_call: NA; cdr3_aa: CSANSDIQETQYF; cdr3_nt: TGCAGTGCTAACTCTGATATTCAAGAGACCCAGTACTTC
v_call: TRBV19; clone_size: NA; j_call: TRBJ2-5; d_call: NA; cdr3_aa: CASSPLVQETQYF; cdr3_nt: TGTGCCAGTAGCCCACTAGTACAAGAGACCCAGTACTTC
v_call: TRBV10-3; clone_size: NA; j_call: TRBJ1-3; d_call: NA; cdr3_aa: CAIRDTSSGNTIYF; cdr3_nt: TGTGCCATCCGGGACACCAGCTCTGGAAACACCATATATTTT
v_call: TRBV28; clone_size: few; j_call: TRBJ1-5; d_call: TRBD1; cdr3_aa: CASSSGTGNQPQHF; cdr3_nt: TGTGCCAGCAGCTCAGGGACAGGCAATCAGCCCCAGCATTTT
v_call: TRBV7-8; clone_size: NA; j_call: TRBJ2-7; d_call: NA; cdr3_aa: CASSLALSYEQYF; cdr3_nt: TGTGCCAGCAGCTTAGCCCTCTCCTACGAGCAGTACTTC
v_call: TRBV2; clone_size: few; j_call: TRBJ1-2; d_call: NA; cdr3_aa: CASSDRRQGGYTF; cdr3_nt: TGTGCCAGCAGTGATCGACGCCAGGGAGGCTACACCTTC
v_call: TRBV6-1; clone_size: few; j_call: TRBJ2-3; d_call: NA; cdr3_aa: CASSGQLTDTQYF; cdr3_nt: TGTGCCAGCAGCGGACAGCTCACAGATACGCAGTATTTT
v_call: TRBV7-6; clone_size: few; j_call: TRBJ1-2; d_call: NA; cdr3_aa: CASSPDFRGGYGYTF; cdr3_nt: TGTGCCAGCAGCCCAGATTTCCGGGGGGGCTATGGCTACACCTTC
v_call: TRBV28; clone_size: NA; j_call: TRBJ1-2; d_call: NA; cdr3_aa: CASGRYYGYTF; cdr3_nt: TGTGCCAGTGGACGGTACTATGGCTACACCTTC
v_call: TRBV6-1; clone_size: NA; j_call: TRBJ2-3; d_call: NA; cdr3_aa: CASTSRQGFTDTQYF; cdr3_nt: TGTGCCAGCACCTCACGGCAGGGCTTCACAGATACGCAGTATTTT
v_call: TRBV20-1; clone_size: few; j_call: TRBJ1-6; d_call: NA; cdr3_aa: CSAQDSYNSPLHF; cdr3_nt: TGCAGTGCCCAAGATTCCTATAATTCACCCCTCCACTTT
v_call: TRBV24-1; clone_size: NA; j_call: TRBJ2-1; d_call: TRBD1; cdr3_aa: CATSDYRGHTEQFF; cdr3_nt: TGTGCCACCAGTGATTACAGGGGGCACACTGAGCAGTTCTTC
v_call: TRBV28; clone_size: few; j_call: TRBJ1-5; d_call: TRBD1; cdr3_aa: CASRKTGVGQPQHF; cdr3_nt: TGTGCCAGCAGGAAGACAGGGGTAGGACAGCCCCAGCATTTT
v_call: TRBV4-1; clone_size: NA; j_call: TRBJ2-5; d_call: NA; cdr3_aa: CASSQVRGRGFQETQYF; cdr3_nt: TGCGCCAGCAGCCAAGTCAGGGGGCGGGGGTTTCAAGAGACCCAGTACTTC
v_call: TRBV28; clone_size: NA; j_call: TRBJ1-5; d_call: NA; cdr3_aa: CASGEQGFSNQPQHF; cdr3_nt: TGTGCCAGCGGGGAACAGGGATTTAGCAATCAGCCCCAGCATTTT
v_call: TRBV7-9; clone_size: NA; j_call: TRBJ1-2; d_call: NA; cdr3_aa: CASSLSAGGSDGYTF; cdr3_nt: TGTGCCAGCAGCCTATCCGCCGGGGGATCGGATGGCTACACCTTC
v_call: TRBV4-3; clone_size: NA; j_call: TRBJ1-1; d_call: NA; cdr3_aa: CASSRSGEAFF; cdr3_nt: TGCGCCAGCAGCCGGTCCGGGGAAGCTTTCTTT
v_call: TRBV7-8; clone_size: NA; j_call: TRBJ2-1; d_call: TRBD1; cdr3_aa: CASSLVGTAYNEQFF; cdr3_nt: TGTGCCAGCAGCTTAGTCGGGACAGCATACAATGAGCAGTTCTTC
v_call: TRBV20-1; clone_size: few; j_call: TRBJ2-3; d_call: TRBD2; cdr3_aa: CSALWTSGIVDTQYF; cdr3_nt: TGCAGTGCCCTTTGGACTAGCGGGATTGTAGATACGCAGTATTTT
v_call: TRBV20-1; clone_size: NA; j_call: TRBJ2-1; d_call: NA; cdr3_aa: CSASTGSSYNEQFF; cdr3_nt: TGCAGTGCTAGTACGGGGAGCTCCTACAATGAGCAGTTCTTC
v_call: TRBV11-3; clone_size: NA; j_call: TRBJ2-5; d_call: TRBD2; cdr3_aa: CASSSSGLAGETQYF; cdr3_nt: TGTGCCAGCAGCTCCTCCGGACTAGCGGGAGAGACCCAGTACTTC
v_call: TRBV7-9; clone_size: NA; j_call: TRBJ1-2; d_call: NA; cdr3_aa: CASSLARGSTYGYTF; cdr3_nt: TGTGCCAGCAGCTTAGCGCGGGGCAGTACCTATGGCTACACCTTC
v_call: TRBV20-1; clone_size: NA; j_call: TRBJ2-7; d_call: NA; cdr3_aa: CSATPGVGYEQYF; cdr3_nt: TGCAGTGCCACCCCCGGAGTGGGCTACGAGCAGTACTTC
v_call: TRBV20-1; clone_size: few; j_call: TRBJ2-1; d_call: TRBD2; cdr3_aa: CSARWPSGAGSDEQFF; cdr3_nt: TGCAGTGCTAGGTGGCCTAGCGGGGCGGGTAGCGATGAGCAGTTCTTC
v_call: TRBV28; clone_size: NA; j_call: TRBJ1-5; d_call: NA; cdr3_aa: CASRSFSGERDNQPQHF; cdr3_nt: TGTGCCAGCAGATCTTTCTCGGGGGAGAGGGACAATCAGCCCCAGCATTTT
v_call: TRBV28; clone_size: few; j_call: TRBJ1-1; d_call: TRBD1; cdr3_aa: CASSDDRGAMNTEAFF; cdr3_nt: TGTGCCAGCAGTGACGACAGGGGGGCTATGAACACTGAAGCTTTCTTT
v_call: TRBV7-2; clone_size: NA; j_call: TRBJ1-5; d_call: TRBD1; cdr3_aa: CASALWTGFRNQPQHF; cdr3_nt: TGTGCCAGCGCCCTTTGGACAGGGTTTCGCAATCAGCCCCAGCATTTT